This T cell receptor beta chain is drawn from a study of T cell responses to AZD1222 COVID-19 vaccine. Profiled with immunoSEQ multiplex PCR; TCRdb holds only in-frame clones, not every one. The table has about 140,000 clones, approximately 90% seen once; the top ten hold roughly 3.5%. The germline V and J ends were trimmed by 6 bases and 7 bases, with 22 bases remaining between them. Germline CDR1 MNHEY, CDR2 SVGAGI. The CDR3 contains 15 residues. Sequenced here: peripheral blood, sampled 28 days after the second AZD1222 dose. The V call is TRBV6-5, the J call TRBJ2-7; D gene unclear. This TCR was sampled from an adult who received the AZD1222 COVID-19 vaccine. Written as DNA, the CDR3 is TGTGCCAGCAGCCTCCCCATGAAGCCCCTAGGGGAGCAGTACTTC. This encodes CASSLPMKPLGEQYF.